These 10 T cell receptor beta chains were sequenced from one sample in a study of blood T cell repertoires in COVID-19. Sequenced by immunoSEQ multiplex PCR; TCRdb stores in-frame clones only, minus some. The sample carries approximately 280,000 clones, approximately 91% recorded once. Sequencing was performed on peripheral blood. Every receptor here comes from a man between 45 and 60 years old with acute or convalescent COVID-19.

The rearrangement links TRBV4-1 to TRBJ2-5, with a weak D call TRBD1 (6 bases). Trimming took off 3 bases at V and 2 bases at J, with 10 bases between the two ends. This CDR3 is built from 14 residues. From germline, CDR1 is MGHRA and CDR2 YSYEKL. The CDR3 reads CASSQIGQQETQYF. In DNA form, the CDR3 reads TGCGCCAGCAGCCAGATAGGACAGCAAGAGACCCAGTACTTC.

The chain has TRBV14 and TRBJ2-7; perhaps TRBD1 as D (6 bases). This CDR3 has 13 residues. V lost 7 bases and J lost 0, with 10 bases in between. Germline CDR1 is SGHDN and CDR2 is FVKESK. The CDR3 sequence is CASTTGNSYEQYF. In DNA, the CDR3 is TGTGCCAGCACGACAGGAAACTCCTACGAGCAGTACTTC.

The chain uses TRBV5-1 and TRBJ1-6, with a weak D call TRBD1 (5 bases). The CDR3 is 14 amino acids. Germline CDR1 SGHRS, CDR2 YFSETQ. V was trimmed by 1 base and J by 9 bases, leaving 11 bases between them. The DNA for the CDR3 is TGCGCCAGCAGCTTGCCGCGGGGGGGTTCACCCCTCCACTTT. Translated, it gives CASSLPRGGSPLHF.

This clone was seen a single time. The chain couples TRBV5-1 to TRBJ2-2; the D gene is possibly TRBD1 (6 bases). V was pared by 4 bases and J by 1 base, with 8 bases between. Germline-derived CDR1 and CDR2 are SGHRS and YFSETQ. This CDR3 contains 14 residues. The CDR3 region has the DNA TGCGCCAGCAGCCCGACAGGGAACACCGGGGAGCTGTTTTTT. It encodes CASSPTGNTGELFF. The entire variable domain, with the rest obtained from reference TRBV5-1 and TRBJ2-2, is as follows: KAGVTQTPRYLIKTRGQQVTLSCSPISGHRSVSWYQQTPGQGLQFLFEYFSETQRNKGNFPGRFSGRQFSNSRSEMNVSTLELGDSALYLCASSPTGNTGELFFGEGSRLTVL.

The V call is TRBV5-1, the J call TRBJ1-2; no definite D call. The CDR3 covers 12 residues. Trimming cost V 4 bases and J 8 bases, with 12 bases left between them. CDR1 SGHRS and CDR2 YFSETQ come from the germline V gene. The CDR3 DNA follows: TGCGCCAGCAGCCCGCGGACTGAAGGCTACACCTTC. Translated, it gives CASSPRTEGYTF.

V usage is TRBV7-3 and J usage is TRBJ1-1; the D is unclear. V was cut by 3 bases and J by 1 base, with 6 bases left in between. Germline loops: CDR1 SGHTA, CDR2 FQGTGA. CDR3 length: 13 amino acids. The CDR3, as DNA: TGTGCCAGCAGCTTTGGGAGGAACACTGAAGCTTTCTTT. This codes for CASSFGRNTEAFF.

The CDR3 protein is CASSERGPSNQPQHF. The CDR3 coding sequence is TGTGCCAGCAGTGAAAGGGGCCCTAGCAATCAGCCCCAGCATTTT. The genes are TRBV25-1 and TRBJ1-5; D is perhaps TRBD1 (5 bases). Trimming removed 2 bases from V and 0 bases from J, with 8 bases in between. CDR1 MGHDK and CDR2 SYGVNS come from the germline V gene. This CDR3 comprises 15 residues.

This chain connects TRBV6-1 to TRBJ1-4, with D uncertain. This CDR3 region has 14 residues. V was shortened by 1 base and J by 8 bases, with 11 bases between the two germline ends. CDR1 is MNHNS, CDR2 SASEGT, per germline. CDR3 nucleotides: TGTGCCAGCAGTGAAGAGCGGCGCGGAGAAAAACTGTTTTTT. It specifies CASSEERRGEKLFF.

This clone was counted once. The chain joins TRBV15 to TRBJ2-7, with D tentatively TRBD2 (6 bases). Looked up from germline, CDR1 is LNHNV and CDR2 is YYDKDF (reference sequence). The CDR3 loop spans 15 amino acids. The V and J ends lost 0 bases and 4 bases respectively, with 13 bases between them. CDR3 residues: CATSRELTRGYEQYF. The CDR3 DNA follows: TGTGCCACCAGCAGAGAGCTAACCCGGGGGTACGAGCAGTACTTC.

This CDR3 is CASGRGHFEPQHF. CDR3 nucleotides: TGTGCCAGCGGAAGGGGGCACTTTGAGCCCCAGCATTTT. V is TRBV7-8 and J is TRBJ1-5, with 7 bases that match TRBD1. The germline gives CDR1 SGHVS, CDR2 FQNEAQ. The CDR3 has 13 residues. V trimming: 8 bases; J trimming: 8 bases; junction bases outside the gene matches: 9.